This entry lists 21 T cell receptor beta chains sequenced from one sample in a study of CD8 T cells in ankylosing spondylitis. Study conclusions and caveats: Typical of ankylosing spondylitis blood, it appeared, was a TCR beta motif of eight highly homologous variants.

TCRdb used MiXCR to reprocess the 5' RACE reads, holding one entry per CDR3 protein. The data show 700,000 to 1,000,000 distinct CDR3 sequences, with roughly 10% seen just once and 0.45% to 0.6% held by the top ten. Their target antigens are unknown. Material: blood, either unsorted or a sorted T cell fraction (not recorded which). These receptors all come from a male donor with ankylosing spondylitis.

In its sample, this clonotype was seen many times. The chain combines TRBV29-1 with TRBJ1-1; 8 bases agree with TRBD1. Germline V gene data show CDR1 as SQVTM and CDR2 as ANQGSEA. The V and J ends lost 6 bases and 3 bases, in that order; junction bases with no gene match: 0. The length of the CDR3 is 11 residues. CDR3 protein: CSVQGDTEAFF. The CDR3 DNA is TGCAGCGTACAGGGGGACACTGAAGCTTTCTTT.

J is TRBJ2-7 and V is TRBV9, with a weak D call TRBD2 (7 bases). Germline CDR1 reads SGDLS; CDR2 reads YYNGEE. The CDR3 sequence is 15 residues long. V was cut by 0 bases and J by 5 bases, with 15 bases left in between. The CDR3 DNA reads TGTGCCAGCAGCGTAGCAGGGGACTACCAGCACGAGCAGTACTTC. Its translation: CASSVAGDYQHEQYF.

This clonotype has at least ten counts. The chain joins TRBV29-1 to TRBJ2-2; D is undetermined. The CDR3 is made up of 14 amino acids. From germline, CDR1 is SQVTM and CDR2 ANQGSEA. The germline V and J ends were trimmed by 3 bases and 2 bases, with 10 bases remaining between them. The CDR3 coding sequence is TGCAGCGTTGATTCGGGCAGAAACACCGGGGAGCTGTTTTTT. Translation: CSVDSGRNTGELFF.

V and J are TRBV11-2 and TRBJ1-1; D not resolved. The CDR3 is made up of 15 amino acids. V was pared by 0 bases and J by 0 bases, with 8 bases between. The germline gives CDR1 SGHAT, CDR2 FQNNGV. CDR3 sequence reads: CASSLDGRLNTEAFF. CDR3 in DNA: TGTGCCAGCAGCTTAGATGGCCGCTTGAACACTGAAGCTTTCTTT.

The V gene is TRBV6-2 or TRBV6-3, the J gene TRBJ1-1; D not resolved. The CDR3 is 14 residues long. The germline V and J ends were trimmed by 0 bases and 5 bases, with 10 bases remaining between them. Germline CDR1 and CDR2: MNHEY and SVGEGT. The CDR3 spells CASSYSMGGTEAFF. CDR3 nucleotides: TGTGCCAGCAGTTACTCTATGGGAGGAACTGAAGCTTTCTTT.

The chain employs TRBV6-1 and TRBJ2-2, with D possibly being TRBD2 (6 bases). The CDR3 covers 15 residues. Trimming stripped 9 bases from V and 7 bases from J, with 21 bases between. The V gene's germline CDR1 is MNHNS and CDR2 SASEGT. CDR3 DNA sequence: TGTGCCAGATCTCGGCAGGAGGGGTCCGACGGGGAGCTGTTTTTT. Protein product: CARSRQEGSDGELFF.

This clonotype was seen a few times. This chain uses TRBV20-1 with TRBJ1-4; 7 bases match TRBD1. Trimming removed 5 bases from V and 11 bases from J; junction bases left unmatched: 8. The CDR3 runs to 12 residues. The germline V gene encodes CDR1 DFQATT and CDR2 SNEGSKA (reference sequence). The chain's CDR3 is CSAWDSLGKLFF. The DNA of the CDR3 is TGCAGTGCTTGGGACAGTCTTGGGAAACTGTTTTTT.

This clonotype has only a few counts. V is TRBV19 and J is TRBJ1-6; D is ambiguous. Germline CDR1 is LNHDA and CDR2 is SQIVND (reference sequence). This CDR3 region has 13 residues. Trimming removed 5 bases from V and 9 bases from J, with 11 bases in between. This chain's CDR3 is CASSRGPSSPLHF. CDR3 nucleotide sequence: TGTGCCAGTAGTCGAGGACCCTCTTCACCCCTCCACTTT. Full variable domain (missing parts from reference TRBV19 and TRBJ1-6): DGGITQSPKYLFRKEGQNVTLSCEQNLNHDAMYWYRQDPGQGLRLIYYSQIVNDFQKGDIAEGYSVSREKKESFPLTVTSAQKNPTAFYLCASSRGPSSPLHFGNGTRLTVT.

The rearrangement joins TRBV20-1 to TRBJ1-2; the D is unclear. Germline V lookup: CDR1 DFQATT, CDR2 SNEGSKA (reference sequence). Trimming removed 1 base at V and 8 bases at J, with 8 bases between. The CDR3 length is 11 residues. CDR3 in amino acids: CSARGRLGYTF. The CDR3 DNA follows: TGCAGTGCTAGAGGCAGGCTCGGCTACACCTTC.

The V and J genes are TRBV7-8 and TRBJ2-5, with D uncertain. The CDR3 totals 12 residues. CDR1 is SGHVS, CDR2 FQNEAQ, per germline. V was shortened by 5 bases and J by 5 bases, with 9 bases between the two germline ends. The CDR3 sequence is CASSNRFETQYF. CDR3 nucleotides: TGTGCCAGCAGCAACAGATTCGAGACCCAGTACTTC.

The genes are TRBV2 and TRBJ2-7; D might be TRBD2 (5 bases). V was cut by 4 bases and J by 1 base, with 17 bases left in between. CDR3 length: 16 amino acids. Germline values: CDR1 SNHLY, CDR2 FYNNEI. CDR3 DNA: TGTGCCAGCAGTGGTGTTAGGACTCTACTATCCTACGAGCAGTACTTC. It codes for CASSGVRTLLSYEQYF. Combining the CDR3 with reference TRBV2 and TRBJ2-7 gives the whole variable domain EPEVTQTPSHQVTQMGQEVILRCVPISNHLYFYWYRQILGQKVEFLVSFYNNEISEKSEIFDDQFSVERPDGSNFTLKIRSTKLEDSAMYFCASSGVRTLLSYEQYFGPGTRLTVT.

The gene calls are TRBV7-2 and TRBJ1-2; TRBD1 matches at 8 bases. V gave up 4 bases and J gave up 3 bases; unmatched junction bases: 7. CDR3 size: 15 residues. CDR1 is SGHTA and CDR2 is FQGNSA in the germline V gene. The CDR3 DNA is TGTGCCAGCAGCTATTACGGACAGGGAGACTATGGCTACACCTTC. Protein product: CASSYYGQGDYGYTF.

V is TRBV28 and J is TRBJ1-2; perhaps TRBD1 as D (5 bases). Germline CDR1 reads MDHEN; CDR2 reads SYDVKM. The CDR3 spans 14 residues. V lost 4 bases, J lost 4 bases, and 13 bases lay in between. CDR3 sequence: CASSSPGRPYGYTF. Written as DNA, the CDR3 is TGTGCCAGCAGTTCCCCAGGGAGACCCTATGGCTACACCTTC.

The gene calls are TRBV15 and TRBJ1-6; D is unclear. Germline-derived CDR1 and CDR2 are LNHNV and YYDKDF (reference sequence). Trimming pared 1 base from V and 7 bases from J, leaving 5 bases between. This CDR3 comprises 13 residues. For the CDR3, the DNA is TGTGCCACCAGCAGAGCCCGAAATTCACCCCTCCACTTT. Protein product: CATSRARNSPLHF.

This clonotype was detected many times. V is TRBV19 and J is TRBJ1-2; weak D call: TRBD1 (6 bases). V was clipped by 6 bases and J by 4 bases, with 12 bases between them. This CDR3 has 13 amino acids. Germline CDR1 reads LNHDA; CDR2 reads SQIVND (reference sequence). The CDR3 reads CASSPQGFYGYTF. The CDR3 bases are TGTGCCAGTAGCCCCCAGGGGTTCTATGGCTACACCTTC.

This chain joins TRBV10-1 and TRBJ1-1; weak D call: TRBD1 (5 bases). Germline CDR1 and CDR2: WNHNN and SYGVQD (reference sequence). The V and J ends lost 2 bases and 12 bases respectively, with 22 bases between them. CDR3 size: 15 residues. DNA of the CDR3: TGCGCCAGCAGTGAGAACAAGCCGGGGGTCGGGCAGACTTTCTTT. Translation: CASSENKPGVGQTFF.

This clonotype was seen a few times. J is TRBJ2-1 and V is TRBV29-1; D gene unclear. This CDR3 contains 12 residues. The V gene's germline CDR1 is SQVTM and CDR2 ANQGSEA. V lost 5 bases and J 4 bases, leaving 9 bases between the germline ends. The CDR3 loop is CSVNVGYNEQFF. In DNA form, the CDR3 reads TGCAGCGTTAATGTGGGTTACAATGAGCAGTTCTTC.

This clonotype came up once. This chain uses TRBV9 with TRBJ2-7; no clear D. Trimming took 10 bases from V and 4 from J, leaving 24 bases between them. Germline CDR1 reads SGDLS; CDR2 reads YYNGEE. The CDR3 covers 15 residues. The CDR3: CAGLGKDLFSYEQYF. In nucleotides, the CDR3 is TGTGCCGGCTTGGGGAAGGATCTATTTTCGTACGAGCAGTACTTC.

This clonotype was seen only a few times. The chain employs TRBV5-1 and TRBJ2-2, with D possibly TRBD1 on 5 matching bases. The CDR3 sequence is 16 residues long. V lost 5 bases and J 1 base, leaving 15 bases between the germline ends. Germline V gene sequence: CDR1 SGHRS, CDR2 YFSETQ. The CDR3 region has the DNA TGCGCCAGCAGAGGGGATGGAACACTGAACACCGGGGAGCTGTTTTTT. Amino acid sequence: CASRGDGTLNTGELFF.

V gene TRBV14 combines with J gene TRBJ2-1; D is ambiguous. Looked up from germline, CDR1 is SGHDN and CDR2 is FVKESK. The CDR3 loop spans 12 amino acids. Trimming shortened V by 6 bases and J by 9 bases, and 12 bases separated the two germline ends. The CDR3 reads CASRQTPGEQFF. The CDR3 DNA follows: TGTGCCAGCAGACAAACTCCGGGTGAGCAGTTCTTC.

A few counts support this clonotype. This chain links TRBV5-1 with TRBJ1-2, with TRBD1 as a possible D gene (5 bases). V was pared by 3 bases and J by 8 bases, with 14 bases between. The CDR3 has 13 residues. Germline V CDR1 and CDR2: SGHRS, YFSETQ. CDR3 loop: CASSSGRPGGYTF. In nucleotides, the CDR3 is TGCGCCAGCAGCTCGGGACGCCCGGGAGGCTACACCTTC. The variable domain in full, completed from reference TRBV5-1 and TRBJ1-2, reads KAGVTQTPRYLIKTRGQQVTLSCSPISGHRSVSWYQQTPGQGLQFLFEYFSETQRNKGNFPGRFSGRQFSNSRSEMNVSTLELGDSALYLCASSSGRPGGYTFGSGTRLTVV.